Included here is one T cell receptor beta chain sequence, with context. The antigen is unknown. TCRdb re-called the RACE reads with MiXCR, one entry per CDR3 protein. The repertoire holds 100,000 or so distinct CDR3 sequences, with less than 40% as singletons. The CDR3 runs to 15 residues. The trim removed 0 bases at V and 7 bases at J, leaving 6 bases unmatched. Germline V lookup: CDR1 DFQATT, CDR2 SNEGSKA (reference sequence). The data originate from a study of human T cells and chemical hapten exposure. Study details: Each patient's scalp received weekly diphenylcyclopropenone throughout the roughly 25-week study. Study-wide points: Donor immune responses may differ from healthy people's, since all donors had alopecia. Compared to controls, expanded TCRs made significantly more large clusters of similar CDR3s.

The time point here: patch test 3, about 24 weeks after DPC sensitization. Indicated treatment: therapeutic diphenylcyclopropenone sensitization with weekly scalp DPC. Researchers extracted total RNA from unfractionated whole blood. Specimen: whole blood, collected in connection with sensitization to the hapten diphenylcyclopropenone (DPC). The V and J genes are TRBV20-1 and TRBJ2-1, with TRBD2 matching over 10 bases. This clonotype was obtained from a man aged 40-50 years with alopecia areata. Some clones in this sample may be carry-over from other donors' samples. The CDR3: CSARDSGRTGNEQFF. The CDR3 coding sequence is TGCAGTGCTAGAGATAGCGGGAGGACGGGGAATGAGCAGTTCTTC.